One and the same sample provided the 20 T cell receptor beta chains below, sequenced in a study of CD8 T cells in ankylosing spondylitis. TCRdb passed the 5' RACE reads through MiXCR, listing each CDR3 protein once. Altogether about 260,000 distinct CDR3 sequences are present, 20% being singletons, with the ten largest covering 7.5% to 9.5%. What was sequenced was blood, either unsorted or a sorted T cell fraction (not recorded which). Source of these receptors: a male donor with ankylosing spondylitis or in good health (not recorded which).

This clonotype has more than one count but fewer than ten. The rearrangement joins TRBV20-1 to TRBJ2-4; 11 bases map to TRBD2. Germline V lookup: CDR1 DFQATT, CDR2 SNEGSKA (reference sequence). With V trimmed by 2 bases and J by 5 bases, 5 bases remained unmatched. The CDR3 has 15 amino acids. The DNA of the CDR3 is TGCAGTGCTAGAAAGCTAGCGGGAGGAGAAAACATTCAGTACTTC. Translating gives CSARKLAGGENIQYF.

The sample holds a few counts of this clonotype. The chain recombines TRBV13 with TRBJ2-1; a weak D match, TRBD2 (5 bases). Germline V gene lookup returns CDR1 PRHDT and CDR2 FYEKMQ (reference sequence). The ends were cut back, 0 bases at V and 2 bases at J, with 11 bases in the middle. The CDR3 has 16 residues. CDR3 nucleotides: TGTGCCAGCAGCTTAGGCGGGTTAGCGACCTACAATGAGCAGTTCTTC. Its translation is CASSLGGLATYNEQFF.

This clonotype was picked up a small number of times. This chain uses TRBV25-1 with TRBJ1-1, with TRBD1 as a possible D gene (5 bases). This CDR3 has 14 residues. V dropped 6 bases and J dropped 5 bases, with 16 bases sitting between them. Germline V gives CDR1 MGHDK, CDR2 SYGVNS. CDR3 sequence reads: CASSPYGWGTEAFF. As DNA, the CDR3 is TGTGCCAGCAGCCCGTACGGCTGGGGGACTGAAGCTTTCTTT.

The rearrangement uses TRBV12-3 or TRBV12-4 and TRBJ2-1, with D maybe TRBD1 (7 bases). The CDR3 contains 15 residues. V was clipped by 5 bases and J by 4 bases, with 15 bases between them. The CDR3 loop reads CASSAGGNLYNEQFF. CDR3 in DNA: TGTGCCAGCAGTGCAGGGGGGAATCTTTACAATGAGCAGTTCTTC.

This clonotype appeared many times. This sequence joins TRBV7-8 and TRBJ2-1; 8 bases are a match to TRBD2. This CDR3 contains 15 residues. Germline V gives CDR1 SGHVS, CDR2 FQNEAQ. Trimming cost V 8 bases and J 3 bases; bases outside gene matches: 9. CDR3 protein: CASRREALIYNEQFF. The CDR3 region has the DNA TGTGCCAGCCGGCGGGAGGCCCTTATCTACAATGAGCAGTTCTTC. Looking up the rest from reference TRBV7-8 and TRBJ2-1 gives the full variable domain: GAGVSQSPRYKVAKRGQDVALRCDPISGHVSLFWYQQALGQGPEFLTYFQNEAQLDKSGLPSDRFFAERPEGSVSTLKIQRTQQEDSAVYLCASRREALIYNEQFFGPGTRLTVL.

The gene calls are TRBV6-1 and TRBJ1-2; D is unclear. The CDR3 spans 14 residues. Germline V CDR1 and CDR2: MNHNS, SASEGT. The V gene lost 2 bases and the J gene lost 6 bases, with 13 bases spanning the gap. CDR3 protein: CASSETSAQDGYTF. CDR3 in DNA: TGTGCCAGCAGTGAAACCAGCGCCCAAGATGGCTACACCTTC.

The chain has TRBV20-1 and TRBJ2-6; D gene uncertain. Germline values: CDR1 DFQATT, CDR2 SNEGSKA (reference sequence). The CDR3 contains 15 residues. Trimming shortened V by 6 bases and J by 0 bases, and 12 bases separated the two germline ends. In nucleotides, the CDR3 is TGCAGTGCCAACCAACCACGCTCTGGGGCCAACGTCCTGACTTTC. Its translation: CSANQPRSGANVLTF.

The chain carries TRBV9 and TRBJ2-1; TRBD2 agrees at 11 bases. Germline lookup yields CDR1 SGDLS and CDR2 YYNGEE. V lost 0 bases and J lost 4; bases outside the gene matches: 3. The CDR3 length is 16 residues. This CDR3 reads CASSVGGLAAYNEQFF. CDR3 in DNA: TGTGCCAGCAGCGTAGGGGGACTAGCGGCTTACAATGAGCAGTTCTTC.

This chain uses TRBV5-5 with TRBJ1-6, with 7 bases lining up with TRBD1. The CDR3 contains 13 residues. Germline trimming cut 4 bases from V and 8 bases from J; bases unmatched to any gene: 3. Germline-derived CDR1 and CDR2 are SGHKS and YYEKEE (reference sequence). This chain's CDR3 is CASSRDRDSPLHF. The CDR3 coding sequence is TGTGCCAGCAGCCGCGACAGGGATTCACCCCTCCACTTT.

The table lists this clonotype with a few counts. The CDR3 loop is CASSLGGPRSGANVLTF. In DNA form, the CDR3 reads TGTGCCAGCAGTTTAGGGGGGCCGCGATCCGGGGCCAACGTCCTGACTTTC. This rearrangement joins TRBV12-3 or TRBV12-4 to TRBJ2-6; D is possibly TRBD1 (6 bases). V was shortened by 1 base and J by 4 bases, with 14 bases between the two germline ends. This CDR3 contains 17 residues.

J is TRBJ1-4 and V is TRBV5-1; D is possibly TRBD1 (5 bases). Deletions cut 4 bases from V and 8 bases from J, with 18 bases between. The germline V gene encodes CDR1 SGHRS and CDR2 YFSETQ. The length of the CDR3 is 15 residues. CDR3 DNA: TGCGCCAGCAGCGTATCATTTGGGGGAGGCGAAAAACTGTTTTTT. Translated, it gives CASSVSFGGGEKLFF.

The rearrangement links TRBV20-1 to TRBJ1-2; TRBD1 agrees at 9 bases. V lost 7 bases, J lost 5 bases, and 14 bases stayed unmatched. CDR3 size: 15 residues. The germline V gene has CDR1 DFQATT and CDR2 SNEGSKA (reference sequence). CDR3: CSVDDLQGAQYGYTF. Written as DNA, the CDR3 is TGCAGTGTGGACGACTTACAGGGGGCCCAGTATGGCTACACCTTC.

The chain employs TRBV28 and TRBJ2-3; 9 bases agree with TRBD1. J was trimmed by 4 bases and V by 6 bases; bases with no gene match: 2. Germline CDR1 reads MDHEN; CDR2 reads SYDVKM. The CDR3 is 13 residues long. This chain's CDR3 is CASRGTGSDTQYF. CDR3 in DNA: TGTGCCAGCAGAGGGACAGGGTCAGATACGCAGTATTTT.

This clonotype was seen more than once but under ten times. The DNA for the CDR3 is TGTGCCAGCTCACCACCGAACAGAATGGCCGGGGAGACCCAGTACTTC. It encodes CASSPPNRMAGETQYF. V gene TRBV18 combines with J gene TRBJ2-5, with D hard to call. The germline V gene has CDR1 KGHSH and CDR2 LQKENI. The CDR3 contains 16 residues. Trimming took 0 bases from V and 5 from J, leaving 16 bases between them.

This clonotype was recorded at least ten times. V is TRBV24-1 and J is TRBJ2-3; D may correspond to TRBD1 or TRBD2 (5 bases each). CDR1 KGHDR and CDR2 SFDVKD come from the germline V gene. Deletions cut 7 bases from V and 4 bases from J, with 11 bases between. The CDR3 sequence is 13 residues long. CDR3 residues: CATSGPGPDTQYF. In nucleotides, the CDR3 is TGTGCCACCAGCGGACCGGGACCAGATACGCAGTATTTT.

This clonotype was recorded a few times. J is TRBJ2-2 and V is TRBV5-1; TRBD1 matches at 9 bases. The germline V gene has CDR1 SGHRS and CDR2 YFSETQ. V lost 4 bases and J lost 8; bases outside the gene matches: 6. The CDR3 has 14 residues. CDR3 nucleotide sequence: TGCGCCAGCAGCGGGGGACAGGGCGATGGGGAGCTGTTTTTT. Translation: CASSGGQGDGELFF.

The chain has TRBV12-3 or TRBV12-4 and TRBJ2-4, with 13 positions matching TRBD2. The ends lost 4 bases at V and 1 base at J; junction bases unmatched: 10. The CDR3 is 19 amino acids. The CDR3 spells CASSWTSGGFGGAKNIQYF. CDR3 DNA sequence: TGTGCCAGCAGTTGGACTAGCGGGGGCTTCGGGGGTGCCAAAAACATTCAGTACTTC.

V usage is TRBV9 and J usage is TRBJ1-4, with 11 bases lining up with TRBD1. This CDR3 has 15 residues. The germline gives CDR1 SGDLS, CDR2 YYNGEE. V trimming: 4 bases; J trimming: 7 bases; junction bases outside the gene matches: 6. The CDR3 nucleotides read TGTGCCAGCAGCCCTCGGGACAGGGGGGGTGAAAAACTGTTTTTT. It encodes CASSPRDRGGEKLFF.

The chain is built from TRBV2 and TRBJ1-2, with D possibly TRBD1 on 6 matching bases. With 5 bases removed from V and 4 bases from J, the gap between germline ends came to 14 bases. The V gene's germline CDR1 is SNHLY and CDR2 FYNNEI. CDR3 size: 14 residues. The DNA of the CDR3 is TGTGCCAGCAGTACACAACAGGGCATCTATGGCTACACCTTC. This translates into CASSTQQGIYGYTF.

The sample holds a few counts of this clonotype. The chain employs TRBV11-3 and TRBJ2-3; D not certain. Trimming shortened V by 2 bases and J by 2 bases, and 5 bases separated the two germline ends. Germline lookup yields CDR1 SGHNT and CDR2 YENEEA. The CDR3 is 13 residues long. The CDR3 region is CASSLRVTDTQYF. CDR3 sequence (DNA): TGTGCCAGCAGCTTAAGGGTCACAGATACGCAGTATTTT.